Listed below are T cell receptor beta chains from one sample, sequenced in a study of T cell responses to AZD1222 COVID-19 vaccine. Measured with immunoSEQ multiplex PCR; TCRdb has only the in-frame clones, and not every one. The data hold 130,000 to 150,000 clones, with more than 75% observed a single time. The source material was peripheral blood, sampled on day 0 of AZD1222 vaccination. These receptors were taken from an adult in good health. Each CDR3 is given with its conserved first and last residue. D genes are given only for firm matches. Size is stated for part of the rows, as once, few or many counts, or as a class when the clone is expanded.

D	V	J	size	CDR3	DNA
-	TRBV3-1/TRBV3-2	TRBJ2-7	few	CASSRGREQYF	TGTGCCAGCAGCCGAGGGAGAGAGCAGTACTTC
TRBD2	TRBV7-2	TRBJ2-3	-	CASYARGSGRSDTQYF	TGTGCCAGCTACGCCCGGGGTAGCGGGAGATCAGATACGCAGTATTTT
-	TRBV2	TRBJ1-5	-	CASSVEGIQPQHF	TGTGCCAGCAGTGTTGAAGGGATTCAGCCCCAGCATTTT
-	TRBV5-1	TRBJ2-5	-	CASSTTGFQETQYF	TGCGCCAGCAGTACGACAGGATTCCAAGAGACCCAGTACTTC
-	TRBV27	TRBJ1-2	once	CASSPNSNYGYTF	TGTGCCAGCAGTCCTAACTCTAACTATGGCTACACCTTC
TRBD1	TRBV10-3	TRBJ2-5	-	CATDRTGQETQYF	TGTGCCACCGACCGGACAGGCCAAGAGACCCAGTACTTC
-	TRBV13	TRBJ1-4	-	CASTEGVVANEKLFF	TGTGCCAGCACCGAGGGGGTGGTAGCTAATGAAAAACTGTTTTTT
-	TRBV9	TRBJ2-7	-	CASSVDPGVGYEQYF	TGTGCCAGCAGCGTAGATCCGGGGGTCGGCTACGAGCAGTACTTC
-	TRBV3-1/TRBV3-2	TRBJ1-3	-	CASSYRSSGNTIYF	TGTGCCAGCAGCTACAGGAGTTCTGGAAACACCATATATTTT
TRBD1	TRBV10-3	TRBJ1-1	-	CATRSNRGNLRGNTEAFF	TGTGCCACTCGTTCGAACAGGGGTAATCTTCGGGGGAACACTGAAGCTTTCTTT